This TCR beta chain appears in the sequencing data of a study of shared clonotypes between healthy human individuals. Trimming left V 2 bases short and J 1 base short, with 11 bases between. Germline V gene sequence: CDR1 LGHNT, CDR2 FRNRAP. The CDR3 sequence is 15 residues long. Source study methods: For the immunoSEQ data, sequences were junction-only without quality scores, so filtering differed. Profiled with immunoSEQ multiplex PCR; TCRdb holds only in-frame clones, not every one. V, J and clone size were drawn from that table, and D and trimming were deduced from the DNA. Counted here are 1,400,000 or so clones, approximately 98.5% occurring once; the ten biggest clones make up under 0.45%.

The chain is built from TRBV12-5 and TRBJ2-5; D remains unclear. Sequenced input: naive CD4+ T cells sorted from blood. Subset specified: CD45RA+ positively selected. This clonotype was sampled from a man under 40 in good health. The CDR3 region is CASGLTGRGQETQYF. CDR3 DNA: TGTGCTAGTGGTTTGACCGGACGAGGCCAAGAGACCCAGTACTTC.